The 28 T cell receptor beta chains in this list originate from one sample, sequenced in a study of cytomegalovirus exposure and HLA in healthy donors. In the PCR, 60 Vbeta and 13 Jbeta primers were used. Sequencing was performed with immunoSEQ multiplex PCR; in TCRdb, only in-frame clones are kept and a portion is missing. Of about 120,000 clones in the sample, around 76% were seen once. Sequenced: PBMCs. The receptors were gathered from a man in his sixties in good health and CMV-seropositive.

This clone appeared a few times. The V and J genes are TRBV7-3 and TRBJ1-1; D ambiguous. Germline-derived CDR1 and CDR2 are SGHTA and FQGTGA. This CDR3 has 13 residues. Trimming left V 8 bases short and J 0 bases short, with 10 bases between. CDR3 region: CASSREVNTEAFF. CDR3 coding DNA: TGTGCCAGCTCAAGGGAGGTGAACACTGAAGCTTTCTTT. The whole variable domain, filled in from reference TRBV7-3 and TRBJ1-1, reads GAGVSQTPSNKVTEKGKYVELRCDPISGHTALYWYRQSLGQGPEFLIYFQGTGAADDSGLPNDRFFAVRPEGSVSTLKIQRTERGDSAVYLCASSREVNTEAFFGQGTRLTVV.

The chain carries TRBV5-1 and TRBJ2-1, with TRBD2 matching over 11 bases. The CDR3 runs to 14 residues. J was trimmed by 7 bases and V by 4 bases; bases with no gene match: 4. Germline lookup yields CDR1 SGHRS and CDR2 YFSETQ. The CDR3 here is CASSLGLAVNEQFF. The CDR3 DNA sequence: TGCGCCAGCAGCCTGGGACTAGCGGTAAATGAGCAGTTCTTC. The whole variable domain, filled in from reference TRBV5-1 and TRBJ2-1, reads KAGVTQTPRYLIKTRGQQVTLSCSPISGHRSVSWYQQTPGQGLQFLFEYFSETQRNKGNFPGRFSGRQFSNSRSEMNVSTLELGDSALYLCASSLGLAVNEQFFGPGTRLTVL.

The rearrangement joins TRBV5-4 to TRBJ2-7, with D hard to call. The CDR3 sequence is 11 residues long. Germline CDR1 SGHNT, CDR2 YYREEE (reference sequence). V was cut by 0 bases and J by 6 bases, with 4 bases left in between. CDR3 protein: CASSLASEQYF. CDR3 sequence (DNA): TGTGCCAGCAGCTTGGCCAGCGAGCAGTACTTC.

This chain links TRBV6-1 with TRBJ2-3; the match to TRBD1 covers 9 bases. CDR1 MNHNS and CDR2 SASEGT come from the germline V gene. The CDR3 is 15 amino acids. Trimming at V came to 5 bases and at J to 0 bases, leaving 3 bases not matched to a gene. CDR3: CASSRQGDSTDTQYF. The CDR3 region has the DNA TGTGCCAGCAGTAGACAGGGGGACAGCACAGATACGCAGTATTTT.

The chain couples TRBV5-4 to TRBJ1-4; D gene uncertain. Per the germline V gene, CDR1 is SGHNT and CDR2 is YYREEE (reference sequence). V was cut by 0 bases and J by 2 bases, with 8 bases left in between. The CDR3 has 15 residues. CDR3 protein: CASSLGGPTNEKLFF. The CDR3 DNA follows: TGTGCCAGCAGCTTGGGCGGGCCCACTAATGAAAAACTGTTTTTT.

The chain uses TRBV10-3 and TRBJ1-1; D remains unclear. The CDR3 sequence is 12 residues long. Germline V gene data show CDR1 as ENHRY and CDR2 as SYGVKD. Trimming pared 0 bases from V and 11 bases from J, leaving 10 bases between. The CDR3 DNA is TGTGCCATCAGTGAGTCACGACTTACGGCTTTCTTT. This gives the protein CAISESRLTAFF.

The chain couples TRBV6-1 to TRBJ1-1, with D possibly matching TRBD1 (5 bases). Germline CDR1 and CDR2: MNHNS and SASEGT. The CDR3 contains 13 residues. V lost 4 bases, J lost 0 bases, and 6 bases lay in between. CDR3 sequence: CASSGQMNTEAFF. CDR3 nucleotide sequence: TGTGCCAGCAGTGGACAGATGAACACTGAAGCTTTCTTT.

This clone turned up a few times. The V and J genes are TRBV30 and TRBJ1-3; D possibly corresponds to TRBD1 (6 bases). V lost 2 bases to trimming and J lost 0 bases, with 8 bases between them. Germline assignment: CDR1 GTSNPN and CDR2 SVGIG (reference sequence). This CDR3 is 14 amino acids long. The CDR3 DNA sequence: TGTGCCTGGAGTATAGGGGGCTCTGGAAACACCATATATTTT. Translated, it gives CAWSIGGSGNTIYF.

The chain employs TRBV6-6 and TRBJ1-5; no definite D call. In germline, CDR1 is MNHNY, CDR2 SVGAGI (reference sequence). V lost 8 bases to trimming and J lost 6 bases, with 17 bases between them. The CDR3 has 14 residues. DNA of the CDR3: TGTGCCAGCCCCAAAGGCAGGCATGCTCAGCCCCAGCATTTT. The encoded protein is CASPKGRHAQPQHF.

The CDR3 reads CASSQDLAVNQPQHF. CDR3 coding DNA: TGTGCCAGCAGCCAAGATCTGGCAGTTAATCAGCCCCAGCATTTT. The rearrangement joins TRBV4-2 to TRBJ1-5, with D uncertain. Between the trimmed V and J ends, which lost 0 bases and 4 bases, there was a span of 10 bases. CDR3 length: 15 residues. From germline, CDR1 is LGHNA and CDR2 YNFKEQ.

This clone was counted between two and nine times. The chain is built from TRBV5-6 and TRBJ2-3; 8 nucleotides match TRBD1. CDR1 and CDR2 (germline): SGHDT, YYEEEE. The CDR3 contains 15 residues. J lost 3 bases, V lost 6 bases, and 9 bases had no gene match. CDR3 protein: CASTGRRGLTDTQYF. CDR3 sequence (DNA): TGTGCCAGCACTGGCCGCAGGGGGCTAACAGATACGCAGTATTTT.

The rearrangement joins TRBV29-1 to TRBJ2-5, with TRBD2 matching 9 bases. Germline V gives CDR1 SQVTM, CDR2 ANQGSEA. Trimming removed 4 bases from V and 4 bases from J; junction bases left unmatched: 10. The CDR3 totals 15 residues. CDR3 nucleotides: TGCAGCGTTGTGCCCTTTAGCGGGGGTATAGAGACCCAGTACTTC. Its translation is CSVVPFSGGIETQYF.

In this sample, this clone turned up a few times. V and J are TRBV5-1 and TRBJ2-7, with a possible D match to TRBD2 (6 bases). The V gene's germline CDR1 is SGHRS and CDR2 YFSETQ. V lost 0 bases to trimming and J lost 1 base, with 11 bases between them. The CDR3 contains 15 residues. The CDR3 DNA sequence: TGCGCCAGCAGCTTGGGGGGGGACTTATCCTACGAGCAGTACTTC. Translating it yields CASSLGGDLSYEQYF.

This clone was counted once. The chain couples TRBV2 to TRBJ1-4; D is possibly TRBD1 (5 bases). V dropped 6 bases and J dropped 12 bases, with 14 bases sitting between them. This CDR3 spans 12 amino acids. Per germline, CDR1 SNHLY and CDR2 FYNNEI. The CDR3 reads CASSRDSLELFF. The CDR3 DNA reads TGTGCCAGCAGCCGAGACAGCCTCGAACTGTTTTTT.

The chain uses TRBV2 and TRBJ2-4, with 11 bases lining up with TRBD2. The CDR3 is 18 amino acids. The V gene's germline CDR1 is SNHLY and CDR2 FYNNEI. Trimming cost V 1 base and J 0 bases; bases outside gene matches: 5. The chain's CDR3 is CASSEGGTSGLAKNIQYF. The CDR3, as DNA: TGTGCCAGCAGTGAAGGGGGGACTAGCGGACTAGCCAAAAACATTCAGTACTTC.

This chain joins TRBV2 and TRBJ1-2; D gene ambiguous. This CDR3 region has 13 residues. Germline loops: CDR1 SNHLY, CDR2 FYNNEI. V was cut by 1 base and J by 4 bases, with 7 bases left in between. In nucleotides, the CDR3 is TGTGCCAGCAGTGAAGAGTGGGCCTATGGCTACACCTTC. Amino acid sequence: CASSEEWAYGYTF.

This chain's CDR3 is CASSFRTSLDTQYF. CDR3 nucleotides: TGTGCCAGCAGCTTCAGGACTAGTTTAGATACGCAGTATTTT. The chain employs TRBV5-5 and TRBJ2-3, with 7 bases lining up with TRBD2. Germline-derived CDR1 and CDR2 are SGHKS and YYEKEE (reference sequence). Trimming cost V 2 bases and J 5 bases; bases outside gene matches: 5. The CDR3 has 14 amino acids.

The chain recombines TRBV5-1 with TRBJ1-2, with 9 bases that match TRBD1. V lost 5 bases to trimming and J lost 4 bases; unmatched junction nucleotides: 12. Germline V gene data show CDR1 as SGHRS and CDR2 as YFSETQ. The CDR3 is made up of 16 amino acids. CDR3 amino acids: CASRPGQGLSSYGYTF. The CDR3 DNA reads TGCGCCAGCAGACCGGGACAGGGTCTGTCGAGCTATGGCTACACCTTC. Based on the CDR3 plus reference TRBV5-1 and TRBJ1-2, the full variable domain is KAGVTQTPRYLIKTRGQQVTLSCSPISGHRSVSWYQQTPGQGLQFLFEYFSETQRNKGNFPGRFSGRQFSNSRSEMNVSTLELGDSALYLCASRPGQGLSSYGYTFGSGTRLTVV.

The V and J genes are TRBV7-3 and TRBJ1-2; D ambiguous. The germline V gene has CDR1 SGHTA and CDR2 FQGTGA. V lost 0 bases and J lost 6, with 11 bases in between. The CDR3 consists of 14 residues. This CDR3 is CASSLTGGRDGYTF. CDR3 DNA sequence: TGTGCCAGCAGCTTAACTGGAGGGCGCGATGGCTACACCTTC.

The rearrangement uses TRBV2 and TRBJ2-3, with 9 nucleotides matching TRBD1. V dropped 4 bases and J dropped 1; count of bases not matched to a gene: 3. The CDR3 runs 15 residues. The germline gives CDR1 SNHLY, CDR2 FYNNEI. CDR3 nucleotides: TGTGCCAGCAGTGGGACAGGGGCTGGCACAGATACGCAGTATTTT. Residues: CASSGTGAGTDTQYF.

The rearrangement joins TRBV9 to TRBJ2-3; D is unclear. Germline V CDR1 and CDR2: SGDLS, YYNGEE. The CDR3 is 13 residues long. V gave up 0 bases and J gave up 2 bases, with 4 bases separating them. DNA of the CDR3: TGTGCCAGCAGCGTAGGGCCCACAGATACGCAGTATTTT. The encoded protein is CASSVGPTDTQYF.

CDR3 residues: CASSWVEGAEAFF. CDR3 bases: TGCGCCAGCAGCTGGGTTGAAGGGGCTGAAGCTTTCTTT. V is TRBV5-1 and J is TRBJ1-1, with a weak D call TRBD1 (5 bases). The germline V and J ends were trimmed by 3 bases and 6 bases, with 12 bases remaining between them. The CDR3 totals 13 residues. Looked up from germline, CDR1 is SGHRS and CDR2 is YFSETQ.

This clone has just a few counts. The genes are TRBV10-3 and TRBJ1-2; D is possibly TRBD1 (6 bases). CDR3 length equals 13 residues. CDR1 is ENHRY and CDR2 is SYGVKD in the germline V gene. The germline V and J ends were trimmed by 11 bases and 4 bases, with 17 bases remaining between them. The CDR3: CAVLRRGSYGYTF. The CDR3 bases are TGTGCCGTTCTACGCAGGGGCAGCTATGGCTACACCTTC.

The CDR3 coding sequence is TGTGCCAGCAGTTTAGCGGGTACGAACGAGCAGTACTTC. It codes for CASSLAGTNEQYF. V usage is TRBV27 and J usage is TRBJ2-7, with a tentative D call TRBD2 (5 bases). The CDR3 totals 13 residues. CDR1 MNHEY and CDR2 SMNVEV come from the germline V gene (reference sequence). Deletions cut 2 bases from V and 5 bases from J, with 10 bases between.

V is TRBV7-6 and J is TRBJ2-7; 8 nucleotides agree with TRBD1. Unmatched junction bases numbered 6, after V lost 6 bases and J lost 5 bases. The CDR3 runs to 13 residues. Germline V gene lookup returns CDR1 SGHVS and CDR2 FNYEAQ. In DNA, the CDR3 is TGTGCCAGCAGTCAGACAGGGGTCGACGAGCAGTACTTC. Protein: CASSQTGVDEQYF.

This rearrangement joins TRBV7-7 to TRBJ2-7, with D uncertain. The germline CDR1 and CDR2 sequences are SSHAT and FNYEAQ (reference sequence). Trimming removed 4 bases from V and 4 bases from J, with 14 bases in between. The CDR3 has 14 amino acids. CDR3 loop: CASSSALFGYEQYF. DNA of the CDR3: TGTGCCAGCAGCTCCGCCTTGTTCGGGTACGAGCAGTACTTC.

V and J are TRBV6-6 and TRBJ1-2; the match to TRBD1 covers 8 bases. This CDR3 is 15 amino acids long. Losses at the gene ends were 2 bases for V and 7 bases for J; bases not matched to a gene: 9. CDR1 is MNHNY and CDR2 is SVGAGI in the germline V gene (reference sequence). The CDR3 sequence: CASSYLQGALSGYTF. DNA of the CDR3: TGTGCCAGCAGTTACCTCCAGGGGGCGCTTTCTGGCTACACCTTC.

The rearrangement links TRBV6-5 to TRBJ1-5; the match to TRBD1 covers 10 bases. Germline V gene data show CDR1 as MNHEY and CDR2 as SVGAGI. The V gene end was trimmed by 6 bases and the J gene end by 15 bases; junction bases not matched to a gene: 14. The CDR3 runs 14 residues. CDR3 in DNA: TGTGCCAGCAGCTTCCGACAGGGGGCCCTGGAGACGCATTTT. Protein sequence: CASSFRQGALETHF.